The rows below give T cell receptor beta chains drawn from one sample of a study of blood T cells in healthy people across ages. TCRdb re-called the 5' RACE reads with MiXCR, one entry per CDR3 protein. In the table there are about 1,500,000 distinct CDR3 sequences, approximately 30% of which are singletons. The material sequenced was blood. These receptors all come from a woman aged 25 to 39 in good health. Each CDR3 is given with its conserved first and last residue. Fields, in order: V gene, D gene, clone size, J gene, CDR3 DNA, CDR3 protein. A D gene is named only where the DNA matches it firmly. The size entry is marked missing in some rows and otherwise reads once, few, many or a size class.

V gene: TRBV12-3/TRBV12-4; D gene: -; clone size: -; J gene: TRBJ1-1; CDR3 DNA: TGTGCCAGCAGCCCGGGTGACAGCCCGCGGGAGACTGAAGCTTTCTTT; CDR3 protein: CASSPGDSPRETEAFF
V gene: TRBV28; D gene: TRBD2; clone size: -; J gene: TRBJ2-6; CDR3 DNA: TGTGTCAGCGGGGACTCTGGGGCCAACGTCCTGACTTTC; CDR3 protein: CVSGDSGANVLTF
V gene: TRBV6-1; D gene: TRBD2; clone size: few; J gene: TRBJ2-3; CDR3 DNA: TGTGCCAGCCGACTAGCGGGAGTTGGGGATACGCAGTATTTT; CDR3 protein: CASRLAGVGDTQYF
V gene: TRBV15; D gene: TRBD2; clone size: -; J gene: TRBJ2-1; CDR3 DNA: TGTGCCACCAACAGCTCAGCGGGGGGCCCTATCCTTAGCTCCTACAATGAGCAGTTCTTC; CDR3 protein: CATNSSAGGPILSSYNEQFF
V gene: TRBV6-6; D gene: TRBD1; clone size: few; J gene: TRBJ2-7; CDR3 DNA: TGTGCCAGCAGAGCCGGGACAGGACTCTACGAGCAGTACTTC; CDR3 protein: CASRAGTGLYEQYF
V gene: TRBV12-3/TRBV12-4; D gene: TRBD1; clone size: -; J gene: TRBJ1-2; CDR3 DNA: TGTGCCAGCAGTTTGACAGGGATCGATGGCTACACCTTC; CDR3 protein: CASSLTGIDGYTF
V gene: TRBV18; D gene: -; clone size: -; J gene: TRBJ1-1; CDR3 DNA: TGTGCCAGCTCACTCTTACCTACCCCTGAAGCTTTCTTT; CDR3 protein: CASSLLPTPEAFF
V gene: TRBV20-1; D gene: TRBD2; clone size: few; J gene: TRBJ2-5; CDR3 DNA: TGCAGTGCTAGGCTCCCCGGGGGGGTAGAGACCCAGTACTTC; CDR3 protein: CSARLPGGVETQYF
V gene: TRBV6-6; D gene: TRBD1; clone size: -; J gene: TRBJ1-6; CDR3 DNA: TGTGCCAGCAGTTACGGGACAGGGGCACAAAGTTCACCCCTCCACTTT; CDR3 protein: CASSYGTGAQSSPLHF
V gene: TRBV4-1; D gene: -; clone size: few; J gene: TRBJ2-5; CDR3 DNA: TGCGCCAGCAGCCAAGACCCTATATCTTGGGAGCAGTACTTC; CDR3 protein: CASSQDPISWEQYF
V gene: TRBV6-2/TRBV6-3; D gene: TRBD2; clone size: -; J gene: TRBJ2-3; CDR3 DNA: TGTGCCAGCAGTTCCTCCCGGACTAGCGGGAAAACAGATACGCAGTATTTT; CDR3 protein: CASSSSRTSGKTDTQYF
V gene: TRBV28; D gene: TRBD1; clone size: -; J gene: TRBJ2-1; CDR3 DNA: TGTGCCAGCAGTTCCATGGGAGGACAGGGTCTCAATGAGCAGTTCTTC; CDR3 protein: CASSSMGGQGLNEQFF
V gene: TRBV28; D gene: -; clone size: -; J gene: TRBJ1-1; CDR3 DNA: TGTGCCAGCACCGAACAGGGCGTGGGGGGTTTCTTT; CDR3 protein: CASTEQGVGGFF
V gene: TRBV7-2; D gene: -; clone size: many; J gene: TRBJ1-1; CDR3 DNA: TGTGCCAGCAGCACCTACAGGGATTCCGAAGCTTTCTTT; CDR3 protein: CASSTYRDSEAFF
V gene: TRBV7-9; D gene: -; clone size: many; J gene: TRBJ1-2; CDR3 DNA: TGTGCCAGCAGCTCCGGGACGGCCTCTAACTATGGCTACACCTTC; CDR3 protein: CASSSGTASNYGYTF
V gene: TRBV6-1; D gene: TRBD2; clone size: -; J gene: TRBJ2-3; CDR3 DNA: TGTGCCAGCAGTGTTAATCCCCCGGGGGGGAGCACAGATACGCAGTATTTT; CDR3 protein: CASSVNPPGGSTDTQYF
V gene: TRBV19; D gene: -; clone size: -; J gene: TRBJ1-4; CDR3 DNA: TGTGCCAGTAGACAGCGTACAACTAATGAAAAACTGTTTTTT; CDR3 protein: CASRQRTTNEKLFF
V gene: TRBV4-1; D gene: -; clone size: -; J gene: TRBJ1-2; CDR3 DNA: TGCGCCAGCAGCCCAGCAGGGACGGGGGGGGGCTATGGCTACACCTTC; CDR3 protein: CASSPAGTGGGYGYTF
V gene: TRBV10-2; D gene: TRBD1; clone size: many; J gene: TRBJ1-2; CDR3 DNA: TGCGCCAGCAGTGAGACTGAGGGGGCGAGGGATGGCTACACCTTC; CDR3 protein: CASSETEGARDGYTF
V gene: TRBV6-5; D gene: TRBD2; clone size: -; J gene: TRBJ2-7; CDR3 DNA: TGTGCCAGCAAGGTAGCGGGGACCTACGAGCAGTACTTC; CDR3 protein: CASKVAGTYEQYF
V gene: TRBV6-1; D gene: -; clone size: few; J gene: TRBJ2-5; CDR3 DNA: TGTGCCAGCGTGAAGGACCCTTCCTTATACCAAGAGACCCAGTACTTC; CDR3 protein: CASVKDPSLYQETQYF
V gene: TRBV12-3/TRBV12-4; D gene: -; clone size: few; J gene: TRBJ1-5; CDR3 DNA: TGTGCCAGCAGGGACACGGTTAGCAATCAGCCCCAGCATTTT; CDR3 protein: CASRDTVSNQPQHF
V gene: TRBV5-1; D gene: TRBD1; clone size: -; J gene: TRBJ1-1; CDR3 DNA: TGCGCCAGCAGGCGGCAGGGGGCGGAATGGGCTGAAGCTTTCTTT; CDR3 protein: CASRRQGAEWAEAFF
V gene: TRBV5-1; D gene: TRBD1; clone size: few; J gene: TRBJ2-7; CDR3 DNA: TGCGCCAGCAGCATGGGACAGGGGGTTTACGAGGGGCAGTACTTC; CDR3 protein: CASSMGQGVYEGQYF
V gene: TRBV11-2; D gene: -; clone size: -; J gene: TRBJ2-2; CDR3 DNA: TGTGCCAGCAGCAAGGGGGGTGGGCAGAACACCGGGGAGCTGTTTTTT; CDR3 protein: CASSKGGGQNTGELFF
V gene: TRBV29-1; D gene: -; clone size: many; J gene: TRBJ2-5; CDR3 DNA: TGCAGCGCCGAAAGGGGAGTCGGGGAGACCCAGTACTTC; CDR3 protein: CSAERGVGETQYF
V gene: TRBV29-1; D gene: -; clone size: few; J gene: TRBJ2-6; CDR3 DNA: TGCAGCGTTGAAACACCGAACTCTGGGGCCAACGTCCTGACTTTC; CDR3 protein: CSVETPNSGANVLTF
V gene: TRBV20-1; D gene: -; clone size: few; J gene: TRBJ2-3; CDR3 DNA: TGCAGTGCTGTTAAGGCGGCAGGGCGCACAGATACGCAGTATTTT; CDR3 protein: CSAVKAAGRTDTQYF
V gene: TRBV7-9; D gene: TRBD2; clone size: -; J gene: TRBJ2-1; CDR3 DNA: TGTGCCAGCAGCTTTTCCCAAGCGGGGGTATACACTGAGCAGTTCTTC; CDR3 protein: CASSFSQAGVYTEQFF
V gene: TRBV5-5; D gene: -; clone size: -; J gene: TRBJ1-5; CDR3 DNA: TGTGCCAGCAGCTTGAGTCCAGCCCCCAATCAGCCCCAGCATTTT; CDR3 protein: CASSLSPAPNQPQHF
V gene: TRBV10-3; D gene: -; clone size: -; J gene: TRBJ1-1; CDR3 DNA: TGTGCCATCAGGGGGCTCCGGACCACTGAAGCTTTCTTT; CDR3 protein: CAIRGLRTTEAFF
V gene: TRBV28; D gene: TRBD1; clone size: -; J gene: TRBJ2-5; CDR3 DNA: TGTGCCAGCAGTTCCCCCGGGACAGGGGACCGAGAGACCCAGTACTTC; CDR3 protein: CASSSPGTGDRETQYF
V gene: TRBV2; D gene: TRBD1; clone size: once; J gene: TRBJ1-4; CDR3 DNA: TGTGCCAGCAGGGGACAGACTAATGAAAAACTGTTTTTT; CDR3 protein: CASRGQTNEKLFF
V gene: TRBV28; D gene: TRBD1; clone size: few; J gene: TRBJ2-7; CDR3 DNA: TGTGCCAGCAGTGAGGGGACAGACTATAAGCAGTACTTC; CDR3 protein: CASSEGTDYKQYF
V gene: TRBV2; D gene: TRBD2; clone size: few; J gene: TRBJ2-4; CDR3 DNA: TGTGCCAGCAGTGATGTAGCGGGGGGGCTGGACATTCAGTACTTC; CDR3 protein: CASSDVAGGLDIQYF
V gene: TRBV5-1; D gene: -; clone size: -; J gene: TRBJ2-5; CDR3 DNA: TGCGCCAGCAGCTCTGCGGGACAAGAGACCCAGTACTTC; CDR3 protein: CASSSAGQETQYF
V gene: TRBV21-1; D gene: -; clone size: -; J gene: TRBJ1-1; CDR3 DNA: TGTGCCAGCAGCCAACAGGGTAACAGGGCTGAAGCTTTCTTT; CDR3 protein: CASSQQGNRAEAFF
V gene: TRBV4-2; D gene: -; clone size: -; J gene: TRBJ2-3; CDR3 DNA: TGTGCCAGCAGCCAAGGAAGCGAGCGGGGCACAGATACGCAGTATTTT; CDR3 protein: CASSQGSERGTDTQYF
V gene: TRBV5-1; D gene: -; clone size: few; J gene: TRBJ2-1; CDR3 DNA: TGCGCCAGTAAAGGCGGGATTTACAATGAGCAGTTCTTC; CDR3 protein: CASKGGIYNEQFF
V gene: TRBV7-2; D gene: -; clone size: few; J gene: TRBJ2-1; CDR3 DNA: TGTGCCAGCAGCCAAACCGGGACACCGGACAATGAGCAGTTCTTC; CDR3 protein: CASSQTGTPDNEQFF
V gene: TRBV6-1; D gene: -; clone size: -; J gene: TRBJ2-1; CDR3 DNA: TGTGCCAGCAGTGAACGGCGGGCGCAATCCCACAATGAGCAGTTCTTC; CDR3 protein: CASSERRAQSHNEQFF
V gene: TRBV21-1; D gene: -; clone size: -; J gene: TRBJ2-7; CDR3 DNA: TGTGCCCAGAGGGAGAGAAGGAGCTCCTACGGGCAGTACTTC; CDR3 protein: CAQRERRSSYGQYF
V gene: TRBV5-1; D gene: -; clone size: many; J gene: TRBJ2-1; CDR3 DNA: TGTGCCAGCAGCTTAGCGCCAGGGAGCTCCTACAATGAGCAGTTCTTC; CDR3 protein: CASSLAPGSSYNEQFF
V gene: TRBV24-1; D gene: TRBD2; clone size: few; J gene: TRBJ2-4; CDR3 DNA: TGTGCCACCAGTTCTCCGACTAGCGGGAGGGGAGGGGCCAAAAACATTCAGTACTTC; CDR3 protein: CATSSPTSGRGGAKNIQYF
V gene: TRBV13; D gene: -; clone size: -; J gene: TRBJ1-1; CDR3 DNA: TGTGCCAGCAGCTCAGAGACAGGCATGAACACTGAAGCTTTCTTT; CDR3 protein: CASSSETGMNTEAFF
V gene: TRBV15; D gene: -; clone size: -; J gene: TRBJ1-1; CDR3 DNA: TGTGCCACCAGCAGAGATTTGGCCGGCACTGAAGCTTTCTTT; CDR3 protein: CATSRDLAGTEAFF
V gene: TRBV7-2; D gene: -; clone size: many; J gene: TRBJ2-5; CDR3 DNA: TGTGCCAGCAGCTTAGGACTACCGCCCCAAGAGACCCAGTACTTC; CDR3 protein: CASSLGLPPQETQYF
V gene: TRBV28; D gene: TRBD1; clone size: -; J gene: TRBJ1-5; CDR3 DNA: TGTGCCAGCACCCCTTCCCCACAGGGGGGTAGTACCCAGCATTTT; CDR3 protein: CASTPSPQGGSTQHF
V gene: TRBV7-2; D gene: -; clone size: -; J gene: TRBJ2-1; CDR3 DNA: TGTGCCAGCAGCTCTCACACACAGCGCTGGAGCTCCTACAATGAGCAGTTCTTC; CDR3 protein: CASSSHTQRWSSYNEQFF
V gene: TRBV2; D gene: TRBD2; clone size: once; J gene: TRBJ2-3; CDR3 DNA: TGTGCCAGCAGTACGCGGGGGGGAGCAGATACGCAGTATTTT; CDR3 protein: CASSTRGGADTQYF
V gene: TRBV2; D gene: -; clone size: once; J gene: TRBJ2-1; CDR3 DNA: TGTGCCAGCAGTGTCTTGCCCGCCGACAATGAGCAGTTCTTC; CDR3 protein: CASSVLPADNEQFF
V gene: TRBV20-1; D gene: TRBD1; clone size: many; J gene: TRBJ1-2; CDR3 DNA: TGCAGTGCTAGAGTATCGGCCCCAGACAGGGGGCGATTGGGTGGCTACACCTTC; CDR3 protein: CSARVSAPDRGRLGGYTF
V gene: TRBV5-1; D gene: TRBD1; clone size: few; J gene: TRBJ2-3; CDR3 DNA: TGCGCCAGCAGCCTTGGGACAGGGACGATTGGGGCAGATACGCAGTATTTT; CDR3 protein: CASSLGTGTIGADTQYF
V gene: TRBV6-5; D gene: TRBD1; clone size: once; J gene: TRBJ1-1; CDR3 DNA: TGTGCCAGCAGCTTCTTAGGACAGGGAACTGAAGCTTTCTTT; CDR3 protein: CASSFLGQGTEAFF
V gene: TRBV18; D gene: -; clone size: -; J gene: TRBJ2-3; CDR3 DNA: TGTGCCAGCTCACCACGGTCCCAGGGGGGAGATACGCAGTATTTT; CDR3 protein: CASSPRSQGGDTQYF
V gene: TRBV4-1; D gene: -; clone size: once; J gene: TRBJ2-5; CDR3 DNA: TGCGCCAGCAGCCCTCAACTTAGGGGGGTGGAGACCCAGTACTTC; CDR3 protein: CASSPQLRGVETQYF
V gene: TRBV5-1; D gene: -; clone size: few; J gene: TRBJ2-3; CDR3 DNA: TGCGCCAGCAGCATGGATGGGGGGTTGGCAGATACGCAGTATTTT; CDR3 protein: CASSMDGGLADTQYF
V gene: TRBV3-1; D gene: TRBD2; clone size: -; J gene: TRBJ2-1; CDR3 DNA: TGTGCCAGCAGCCACCCGGGACTAGCCTACAATGAGCAGTTCTTC; CDR3 protein: CASSHPGLAYNEQFF